This T cell receptor (beta chain) came from a study of blood T cell repertoires in COVID-19 (dated by TCRdb to the early 2020s). Concerning the study at large: The collaborator samples originated in the United States, Italy and Spain and spanned the acute and convalescent phases of COVID-19. The prospective study material was composed of cDNA or gDNA derived from T cells, B-cell-depleted T cells, or PBMCs. Subjects who had been exposed to COVID-19, were actively infected with it, or had recovered from it provided the deeply sampled blood TCRbeta repertoires that made up the dataset. The repertoires were released in a freely available public database meant as a resource for research on the immune response to SARS-CoV-2. The samples were drawn from the first 160 participants of the ongoing ImmuneRACE study and from some 1,300 subjects provided by 6 global collaborators. The sample metadata nearly always contained a de-identified subject ID, COVID-19 status, age in years and sex. Where available, HLA class I and class II types were taken from metadata supplied by the sample provider and were not determined by assay-based typing.

The CDR3 has 15 amino acids, counting the end cysteine and phenylalanine. Only the CDR3 DNA is retained, 45 bases long and in frame from the first base. The germline V end is reduced by 5 bases and the J end by 1 base; junction bases left unmatched: 4. CDR1 SGHVS and CDR2 FQNEAQ are derived from the germline V gene. This clone was observed a few times. The specificity of this receptor is unknown. There are no base qualities to consult, and no much larger clone falls within one base. The collaborating institutions used their own protocols to collect whole blood in K2EDTA tubes. For TCRbeta analysis, collaborator samples were shipped as frozen whole blood, as isolated PBMCs, or as DNA extracted from either sample type. The immunoSEQ Assay, a bias-controlled multiplex PCR, was used to amplify TCRbeta CDR3 regions from genomic DNA. As for the original processing: Within the assay, amplification of reference gene primers was used to estimate how many nucleated cells each sample contained. To quantify the absolute abundance of each unique TCRbeta CDR3 rearrangement, sequence reads were collapsed and filtered. Productive Simpson clonality was computed per sample as the square root of Simpson's diversity index over productive rearrangements. The source is immuneACCESS, and TCRdb retained only in-frame sequences with V and J called. Part of the clones is not carried over; for the studies checked, unresolved V genes explain less than half of this, and the remainder is unexplained. The V and J calls and clone size were taken over from that table, and D and trimming were inferred from the DNA. This sample comprises tens of thousands of clones, more than 75% of them detected only once. The ten biggest clones cover approximately 12% of the sample.

Results and caveats for the whole study, not just this receptor: The amount of clinical and demographic metadata varied by source and participant and was provided uncurated.

The clonotype comes from a human donor in a cohort sampled during active COVID-19. The sample comprised peripheral blood. The rearrangement combines TRBV7-8 with TRBJ1-5; 8 middle bases align to TRBD1. The bases are TGTGCCAGCAGCCCGGACAGGGCGAGCAATCAGCCCCAGCATTTT. It encodes CASSPDRASNQPQHF.